The following is a T cell receptor (beta chain) sequence with its context. CDR1 and CDR2 (germline): MNHEY, SMNVEV (reference sequence). This CDR3 comprises 16 residues. Trimming cost V 5 bases and J 5 bases, with 19 bases left between them. Authors' analysis steps: Amplification of reference gene primers provided the estimated nucleated cell counts. Method: immunoSEQ multiplex PCR; TCRdb's copy keeps in-frame clones and lacks some. Clone size and the V and J calls come from that table; the DNA yielded D and trimming. Altogether some 100,000 clones are present, around 80% being singletons, with the ten largest covering around 2.5%. The data stem from a study of blood T cell repertoires in COVID-19. Study as a whole: Sites in the United States, Italy and Spain provided acute and convalescent COVID-19 samples. T cells, B-cell-depleted T cells, or PBMCs provided the cDNA or gDNA that served as material.

This clonotype was obtained from a man between 45 and 60 years old with acute or convalescent COVID-19. Sequenced input: peripheral blood. The chain is built from TRBV27 and TRBJ2-1, with a tentative D call TRBD2 (6 bases). The DNA of the CDR3 is TGTGCCAGCAGTGGAGTTGTTAGCGGAGGGGACAATGAGCAGTTCTTC. It encodes CASSGVVSGGDNEQFF.